These T cell receptor beta chains were read from a single sample in a study of blood T cell repertoires in COVID-19. Generated by immunoSEQ multiplex PCR, the TCRdb table keeps only in-frame clones and is missing some. The sample has some 370,000 clones, about 89% seen once; the top ten hold 10%. Input material: peripheral blood. These receptors all come from a woman aged 25 to 39 with COVID-19, enrolled during active disease. Both conserved end residues are part of each CDR3. D genes are given only for firm matches. A clone size is listed for some rows: how often the clone was seen (once, few, many), or a class if it is expanded.

>NA|TRBJ2-3|TRBV11-1|TRBD1
CASRPGTGDLSTQYF
TGTGCCAGCAGGCCCGGGACAGGGGATTTGAGTACGCAGTATTTT
>NA|TRBJ1-2|TRBV28|NA
CASSFTRGGGYTF
TGTGCCAGCAGTTTCACTCGCGGAGGTGGCTACACCTTC
>NA|TRBJ2-5|TRBV24-1|TRBD1
CATSAGTGMETQYF
TGTGCCACCAGTGCCGGGACAGGGATGGAGACCCAGTACTTC
>NA|TRBJ1-1|TRBV19|NA
CASSQGRVTEAFF
TGTGCCAGTAGTCAGGGTCGGGTGACTGAAGCTTTCTTT
>NA|TRBJ1-2|TRBV28|TRBD1
CASSPGQGAVGYTF
TGTGCCAGCAGTCCGGGACAGGGGGCTGTTGGCTACACCTTC
>once|TRBJ1-1|TRBV15|TRBD1
CATSRETGLSTEAFF
TGTGCCACCAGCAGAGAGACAGGGTTGAGCACTGAAGCTTTCTTT
>NA|TRBJ2-5|TRBV6-5|NA
CASRSSQETQYF
TGTGCCAGCAGGAGCTCACAAGAGACCCAGTACTTC
>NA|TRBJ1-5|TRBV6-5|NA
CASSYLGWNQPQHF
TGTGCCAGCAGTTACCTGGGCTGGAATCAGCCCCAGCATTTT
>NA|TRBJ2-1|TRBV5-1|TRBD2
CASSFGLAGGKDEQFF
TGCGCCAGCAGCTTCGGACTAGCGGGAGGGAAGGATGAGCAGTTCTTC
>NA|TRBJ2-1|TRBV5-4|NA
CASSPVSREQFF
TGTGCCAGCAGCCCGGTCTCGCGCGAGCAGTTCTTC
>NA|TRBJ2-3|TRBV3-1/TRBV3-2|TRBD1
CASSQPGQGLGTDTQYF
TGTGCCAGCAGCCAGCCGGGACAGGGGTTGGGCACAGATACGCAGTATTTT
>NA|TRBJ1-2|TRBV27|TRBD1
CASRDRFLYGYTF
TGTGCCAGCCGGGACAGGTTCCTATACGGCTACACCTTC
>few|TRBJ1-4|TRBV9|TRBD1
CASSSGTGGEKLFF
TGTGCCAGCAGCTCCGGGACAGGGGGAGAAAAACTGTTTTTT
>NA|TRBJ1-1|TRBV6-1|NA
CASSDAFAGMNTEAFF
TGTGCCAGCAGTGATGCATTCGCAGGGATGAACACTGAAGCTTTCTTT
>NA|TRBJ2-1|TRBV2|NA
CASSPTSSYNEQFF
TGTGCCAGCAGTCCCACATCTTCATACAATGAGCAGTTCTTC
>NA|TRBJ2-7|TRBV11-1|NA
CASSPRRGTPEQYF
TGTGCCAGCAGCCCCCGCAGGGGAACCCCCGAGCAGTACTTC
>NA|TRBJ2-5|TRBV5-5|NA
CASTEAPKMGTQYF
TGTGCCAGCACCGAGGCCCCCAAAATGGGGACCCAGTACTTC
>NA|TRBJ1-5|TRBV3-1/TRBV3-2|TRBD1
CASSQGQGGQPQHF
TGTGCCAGCAGCCAGGGACAGGGGGGGCAGCCCCAGCATTTT
>once|TRBJ1-2|TRBV5-1|NA
CASSLAPGNPNYGYTF
TGCGCCAGCAGCTTGGCGCCAGGGAATCCGAACTATGGCTACACCTTC
>NA|TRBJ2-2|TRBV5-6|NA
CASSGGTVVYTGELFF
TGTGCCAGCAGCGGGGGGACCGTCGTTTACACCGGGGAGCTGTTTTTT
>NA|TRBJ2-1|TRBV24-1|NA
CATSDPMGTGLNEQFF
TGTGCCACCAGTGACCCGATGGGCACAGGGCTGAATGAGCAGTTCTTC
>NA|TRBJ2-7|TRBV6-5|TRBD1
CASITDRGYEQYF
TGTGCCAGCATTACCGACAGGGGGTACGAGCAGTACTTC
>NA|TRBJ2-7|TRBV21-1|NA
CASSKEEDSGIYEQYF
TGTGCCAGCAGCAAAGAGGAGGATAGCGGAATCTACGAGCAGTACTTC
>NA|TRBJ1-1|TRBV4-1|NA
CASSPTSGDRVTEAFF
TGCGCCAGCAGCCCGACTTCCGGGGATCGTGTCACTGAAGCTTTCTTT
>NA|TRBJ1-5|TRBV27|NA
CASSLIGRYSNQPQHF
TGTGCCAGCAGTTTAATCGGGAGGTATAGCAATCAGCCCCAGCATTTT
>NA|TRBJ1-1|TRBV6-5|TRBD1
CASSRTGEAFF
TGTGCCAGCAGTAGGACAGGTGAAGCTTTCTTT
>NA|TRBJ2-2|TRBV2|TRBD2
CASGGGVLAGVAGELFF
TGTGCCAGCGGGGGAGGGGTACTAGCGGGAGTGGCCGGGGAGCTGTTTTTT
>NA|TRBJ2-3|TRBV7-6|NA
CASSGEAESTDTQYF
TGTGCCAGCAGCGGCGAAGCGGAATCCACAGATACGCAGTATTTT
>NA|TRBJ1-5|TRBV12-3/TRBV12-4|NA
CASSLFYQPQHF
TGTGCCAGCAGTCTTTTTTATCAGCCCCAGCATTTT
>NA|TRBJ2-7|TRBV5-1|NA
CASSLSAGQSSYEQYF
TGCGCCAGCAGCTTAAGTGCGGGGCAGAGCTCCTACGAGCAGTACTTC
>once|TRBJ2-3|TRBV12-2|NA
CASRLNKREGRSADTQYF
TGTGCAAGTCGCTTAAATAAGCGGGAGGGCCGGAGTGCAGATACGCAGTATTTT